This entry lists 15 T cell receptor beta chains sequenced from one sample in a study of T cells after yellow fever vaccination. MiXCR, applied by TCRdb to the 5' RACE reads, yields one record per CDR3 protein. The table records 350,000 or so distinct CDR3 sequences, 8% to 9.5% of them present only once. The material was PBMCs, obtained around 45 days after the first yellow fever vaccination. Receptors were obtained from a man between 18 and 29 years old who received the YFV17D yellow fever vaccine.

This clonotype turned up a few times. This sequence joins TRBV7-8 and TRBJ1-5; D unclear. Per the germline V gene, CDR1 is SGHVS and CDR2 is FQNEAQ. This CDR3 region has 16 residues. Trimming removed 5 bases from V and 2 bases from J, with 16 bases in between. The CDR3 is CASSVRPGDGNQPQHF. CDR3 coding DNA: TGTGCCAGCAGCGTAAGGCCCGGGGATGGCAATCAGCCCCAGCATTTT. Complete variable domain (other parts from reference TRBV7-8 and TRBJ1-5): GAGVSQSPRYKVAKRGQDVALRCDPISGHVSLFWYQQALGQGPEFLTYFQNEAQLDKSGLPSDRFFAERPEGSVSTLKIQRTQQEDSAVYLCASSVRPGDGNQPQHFGDGTRLSIL.

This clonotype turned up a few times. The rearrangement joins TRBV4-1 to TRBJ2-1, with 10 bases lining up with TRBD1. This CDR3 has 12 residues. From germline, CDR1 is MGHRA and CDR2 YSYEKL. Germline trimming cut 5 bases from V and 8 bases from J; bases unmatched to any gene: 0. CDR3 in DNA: TGCGCCAGCAGCGGACAGGGGGATGAGCAGTTCTTC. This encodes CASSGQGDEQFF.

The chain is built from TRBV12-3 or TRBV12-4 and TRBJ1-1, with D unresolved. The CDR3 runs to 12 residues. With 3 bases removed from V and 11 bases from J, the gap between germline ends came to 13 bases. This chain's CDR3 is CASSFLGYYAFF. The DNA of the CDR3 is TGTGCCAGCAGTTTTCTGGGATATTATGCTTTCTTT.

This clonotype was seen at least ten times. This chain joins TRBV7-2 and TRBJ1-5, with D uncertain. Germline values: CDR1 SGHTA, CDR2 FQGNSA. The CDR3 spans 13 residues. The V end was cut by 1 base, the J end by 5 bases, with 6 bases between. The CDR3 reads CASSLGMDQPQHF. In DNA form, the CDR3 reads TGTGCCAGCAGCTTAGGGATGGATCAGCCCCAGCATTTT.

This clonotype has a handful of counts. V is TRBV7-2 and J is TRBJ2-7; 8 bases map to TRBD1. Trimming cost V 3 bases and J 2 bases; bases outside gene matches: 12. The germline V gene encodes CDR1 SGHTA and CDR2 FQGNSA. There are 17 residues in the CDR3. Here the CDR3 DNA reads TGTGCCAGCAGCTTGGGATTCGACAGGGGAAGTACCTACGAGCAGTACTTC. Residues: CASSLGFDRGSTYEQYF.

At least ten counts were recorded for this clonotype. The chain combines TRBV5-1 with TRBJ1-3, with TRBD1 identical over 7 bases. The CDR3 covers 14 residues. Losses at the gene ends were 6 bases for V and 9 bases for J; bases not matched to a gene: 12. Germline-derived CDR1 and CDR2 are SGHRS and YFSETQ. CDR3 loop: CASTPGTAEGTIYF. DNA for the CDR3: TGCGCCAGCACGCCTGGGACAGCCGAGGGCACCATATATTTT.

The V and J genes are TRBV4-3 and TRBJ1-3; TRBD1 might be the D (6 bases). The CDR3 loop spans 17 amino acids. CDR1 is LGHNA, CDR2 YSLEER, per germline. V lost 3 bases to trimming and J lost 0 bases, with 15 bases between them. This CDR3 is CASSHLAGQSSGNTIYF. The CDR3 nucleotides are TGCGCCAGCAGCCACTTGGCCGGACAGAGCTCTGGAAACACCATATATTTT.

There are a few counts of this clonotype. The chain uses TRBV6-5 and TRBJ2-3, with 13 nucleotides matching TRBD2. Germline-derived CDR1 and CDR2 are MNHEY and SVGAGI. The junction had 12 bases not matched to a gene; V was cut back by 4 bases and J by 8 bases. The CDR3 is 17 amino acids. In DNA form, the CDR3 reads TGTGCCAGCAGTTCGACTCGACTAGCGGGGGGCCGCAGTACGCAGTATTTT. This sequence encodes CASSSTRLAGGRSTQYF.

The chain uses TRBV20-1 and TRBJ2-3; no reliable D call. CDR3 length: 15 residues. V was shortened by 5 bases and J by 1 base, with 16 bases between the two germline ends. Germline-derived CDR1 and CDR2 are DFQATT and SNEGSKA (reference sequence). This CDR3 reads CSAPDPKSGTDTQYF. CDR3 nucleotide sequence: TGCAGTGCTCCCGACCCCAAGTCTGGCACAGATACGCAGTATTTT.

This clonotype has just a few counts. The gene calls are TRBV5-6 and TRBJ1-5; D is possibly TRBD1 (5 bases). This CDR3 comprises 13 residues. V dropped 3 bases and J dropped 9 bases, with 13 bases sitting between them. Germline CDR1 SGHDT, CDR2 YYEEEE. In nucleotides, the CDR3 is TGTGCCAGCAGCTCATATCGACAGACGCCCCAGCATTTT. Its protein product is CASSSYRQTPQHF.

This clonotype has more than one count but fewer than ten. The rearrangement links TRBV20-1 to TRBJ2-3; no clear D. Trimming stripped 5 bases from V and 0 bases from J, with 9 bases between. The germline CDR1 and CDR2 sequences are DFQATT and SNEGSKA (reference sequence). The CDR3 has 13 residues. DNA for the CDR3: TGCAGTGCTGGCCCTACTAGCACAGATACGCAGTATTTT. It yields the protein CSAGPTSTDTQYF.

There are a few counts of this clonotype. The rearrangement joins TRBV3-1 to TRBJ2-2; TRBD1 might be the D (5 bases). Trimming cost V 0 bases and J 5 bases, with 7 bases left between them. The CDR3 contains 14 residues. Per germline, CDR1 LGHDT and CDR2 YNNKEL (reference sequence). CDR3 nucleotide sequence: TGTGCCAGCAGCCAAGATTCAGGGACCGGGGAGCTGTTTTTT. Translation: CASSQDSGTGELFF.

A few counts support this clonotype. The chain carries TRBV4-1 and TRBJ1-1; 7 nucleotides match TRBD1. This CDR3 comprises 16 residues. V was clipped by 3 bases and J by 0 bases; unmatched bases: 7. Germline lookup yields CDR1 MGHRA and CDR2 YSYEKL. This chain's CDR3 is CASSHGRGAMNTEAFF. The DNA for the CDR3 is TGCGCCAGCAGCCACGGCAGGGGGGCTATGAACACTGAAGCTTTCTTT.

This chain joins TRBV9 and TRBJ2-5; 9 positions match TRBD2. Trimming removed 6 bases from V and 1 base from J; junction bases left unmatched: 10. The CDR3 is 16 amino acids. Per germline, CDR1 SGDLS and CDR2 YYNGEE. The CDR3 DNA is TGTGCCAGCACCATGAGTAGCGGGGGACTCCAAGAGACCCAGTACTTC. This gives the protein CASTMSSGGLQETQYF.

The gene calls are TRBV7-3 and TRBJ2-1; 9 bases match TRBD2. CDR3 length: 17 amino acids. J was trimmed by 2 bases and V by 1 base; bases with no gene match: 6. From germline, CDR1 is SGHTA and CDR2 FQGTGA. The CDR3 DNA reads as TGTGCCAGCAGCTTAAGGGCGGCTAGCGGGGCCTACAATGAGCAGTTCTTC. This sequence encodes CASSLRAASGAYNEQFF.